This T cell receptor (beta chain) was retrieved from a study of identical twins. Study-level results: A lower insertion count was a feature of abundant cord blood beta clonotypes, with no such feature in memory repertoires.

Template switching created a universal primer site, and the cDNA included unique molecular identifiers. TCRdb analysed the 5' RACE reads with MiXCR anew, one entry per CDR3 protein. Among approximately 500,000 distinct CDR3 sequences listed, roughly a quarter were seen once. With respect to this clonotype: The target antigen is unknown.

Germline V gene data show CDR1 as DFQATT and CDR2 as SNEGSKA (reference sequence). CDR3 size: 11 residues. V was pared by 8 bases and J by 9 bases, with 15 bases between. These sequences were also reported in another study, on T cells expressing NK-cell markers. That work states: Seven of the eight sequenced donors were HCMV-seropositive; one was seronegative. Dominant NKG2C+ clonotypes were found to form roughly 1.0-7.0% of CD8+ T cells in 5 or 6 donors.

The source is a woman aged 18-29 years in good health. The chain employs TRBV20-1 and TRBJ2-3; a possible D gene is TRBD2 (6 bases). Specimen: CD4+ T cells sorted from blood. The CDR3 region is CSTTGGATQYF. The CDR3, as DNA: TGCAGTACTACCGGAGGGGCGACGCAGTATTTT.